Reported below is one T cell receptor (beta chain). The target antigen is unknown. The record originates from a study of identical twins. General observations from the study: With abundant cord blood beta clonotypes, insertions were fewer; memory repertoires showed no such pattern.

Each CDR3 protein gets one entry after TCRdb re-called the 5' RACE reads with MiXCR. The repertoire holds 1,800,000 or so distinct CDR3 sequences, about 31% seen once, with approximately 0.29% in the top ten. Per the germline V gene, CDR1 is ENHRY and CDR2 is SYGVKD. The CDR3 is 15 amino acids. The sequence derives from a newborn girl in good health. Sequencing input: cord blood. The genes are TRBV10-3 and TRBJ2-1; D perhaps matches TRBD1 (6 bases). Gene TRBJ2-7 matches the end of the DNA better, so the J call may be wrong. The CDR3 nucleotides read TGTGCCATCATCCCCGACAGGACAAACTACAATGAGCAGTACTTC. Protein sequence: CAIIPDRTNYNEQYF.